The rows below give T cell receptor beta chains drawn from one sample of a study of blood T cell repertoires in COVID-19. Assay used: immunoSEQ multiplex PCR; TCRdb lists only in-frame clones, some missing. This sample carries about 490,000 clones, roughly 88% of them seen once, and the ten largest clones take 3.2%. The sample consisted of peripheral blood. Every receptor here comes from a human donor in a cohort sampled during active COVID-19. Both conserved end residues are part of each CDR3.

CDR3: CASSRQGGFSEAFF
J: TRBJ1-1
V: TRBV27

CDR3: CASSISYEQYF
J: TRBJ2-7
V: TRBV7-9

CDR3: CASSYSTVGNTIYF
J: TRBJ1-3
V: TRBV6-2/TRBV6-3

CDR3: CASSLADTEAFF
J: TRBJ1-1
V: TRBV5-1

CDR3: CASSFRGPVSGANVLTF
J: TRBJ2-6
V: TRBV7-3

CDR3: CASSPRQGQETQYF
J: TRBJ2-5
V: TRBV5-4

CDR3: CASSRTTSGIGEQYF
J: TRBJ2-7
V: TRBV6-2/TRBV6-3

CDR3: CASSYSASGSSYEQYF
J: TRBJ2-7
V: TRBV6-5

CDR3: CASSQGLGGQGNTEAFF
J: TRBJ1-1
V: TRBV3-1/TRBV3-2

CDR3: CASSADRANTGELFF
J: TRBJ2-2
V: TRBV7-2

CDR3: CASSKQLAASYEQYF
J: TRBJ2-7
V: TRBV19

CDR3: CASSQTANTEAFF
J: TRBJ1-1
V: TRBV3-1/TRBV3-2

CDR3: CASSLVVAGGPDTQYF
J: TRBJ2-3
V: TRBV7-9

CDR3: CASSRGLAGYTDTQYF
J: TRBJ2-3
V: TRBV4-3

CDR3: CASSLTGGSSYNEQFF
J: TRBJ2-1
V: TRBV5-1

CDR3: CASSESGGYNSPLHF
J: TRBJ1-6
V: TRBV2

CDR3: CASSLGTENQPQHF
J: TRBJ1-5
V: TRBV5-1

CDR3: CASSIRDRGVYEQYF
J: TRBJ2-7
V: TRBV19

CDR3: CASSPGLDPDTQYF
J: TRBJ2-3
V: TRBV11-3

CDR3: CASSFQTGGIETQYF
J: TRBJ2-5
V: TRBV28

CDR3: CASSLQGSPANDEQFF
J: TRBJ2-1
V: TRBV19

CDR3: CASSVGHGLPYEQYF
J: TRBJ2-7
V: TRBV9

CDR3: CASSLAGASGQPQHF
J: TRBJ1-5
V: TRBV5-1

CDR3: CASSESSGPGGNQPQHF
J: TRBJ1-5
V: TRBV2

CDR3: CASSLSGGKGYTF
J: TRBJ1-2
V: TRBV27

CDR3: CASSDRPSGPDTQYF
J: TRBJ2-3
V: TRBV6-4

CDR3: CASSSQGETEAFF
J: TRBJ1-1
V: TRBV11-2

CDR3: CASSVRGGLYNEQFF
J: TRBJ2-1
V: TRBV5-1

CDR3: CASSSGTSPGRDEQYF
J: TRBJ2-7
V: TRBV5-8

CDR3: CASSLSGSRSYEQYF
J: TRBJ2-7
V: TRBV4-3

CDR3: CASSSRGVAGASETQYF
J: TRBJ2-5
V: TRBV19

CDR3: CASSRQRLAGGSYNEQFF
J: TRBJ2-1
V: TRBV19

CDR3: CASSLENSVRGYTF
J: TRBJ1-2
V: TRBV7-2

CDR3: CASSNLQFSTDTQYF
J: TRBJ2-3
V: TRBV19

CDR3: CASSQAWGDGRANEQFF
J: TRBJ2-1
V: TRBV4-2

CDR3: CASSRPTSSREQFF
J: TRBJ2-1
V: TRBV6-2/TRBV6-3

CDR3: CASLSSYNSPLHF
J: TRBJ1-6
V: TRBV6-5

CDR3: CAWSVMGLGINIQYF
J: TRBJ2-4
V: TRBV30

CDR3: CASRDREEYGYTF
J: TRBJ1-2
V: TRBV2

CDR3: CASSLDSRRWNTIYF
J: TRBJ1-3
V: TRBV7-8

CDR3: CASSPTGVANEKLFF
J: TRBJ1-4
V: TRBV5-5

CDR3: CASSLRGAGNTEAFF
J: TRBJ1-1
V: TRBV11-2

CDR3: CASSLLGTGRTKNIQYF
J: TRBJ2-4
V: TRBV27

CDR3: CASSPRESNEKLFF
J: TRBJ1-4
V: TRBV5-1

CDR3: CASSRYPRGSSYNEQFF
J: TRBJ2-1
V: TRBV4-3

CDR3: CASSGQGLLGANVLTF
J: TRBJ2-6
V: TRBV2

CDR3: CASSQDPLRGNSPLHF
J: TRBJ1-6
V: TRBV3-1/TRBV3-2

CDR3: CAWKKTRTSGRAFGEQFF
J: TRBJ2-1
V: TRBV30

CDR3: CASSLGPGTGITEAFF
J: TRBJ1-1
V: TRBV5-4

CDR3: CASSLRGEQYF
J: TRBJ2-7
V: TRBV27

CDR3: CASHRGNSGANVLTF
J: TRBJ2-6
V: TRBV19

CDR3: CASSVAGALNNEQFF
J: TRBJ2-1
V: TRBV9

CDR3: CASSLVGQGAGNEQFF
J: TRBJ2-1
V: TRBV13

CDR3: CASSVALGGYTF
J: TRBJ1-2
V: TRBV28

CDR3: CASSQRPTTPDYNEQFF
J: TRBJ2-1
V: TRBV7-9